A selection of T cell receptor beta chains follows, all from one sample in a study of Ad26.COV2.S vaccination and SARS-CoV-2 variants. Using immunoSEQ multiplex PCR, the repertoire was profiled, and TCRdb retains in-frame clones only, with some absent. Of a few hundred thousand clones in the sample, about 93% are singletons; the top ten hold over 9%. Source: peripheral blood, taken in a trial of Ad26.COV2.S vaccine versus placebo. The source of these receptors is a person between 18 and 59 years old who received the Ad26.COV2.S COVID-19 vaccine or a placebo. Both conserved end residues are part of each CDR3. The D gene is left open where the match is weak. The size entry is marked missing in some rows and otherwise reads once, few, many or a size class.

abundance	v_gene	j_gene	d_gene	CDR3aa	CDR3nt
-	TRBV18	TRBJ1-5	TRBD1	CASSPLQGNQPQHF	TGTGCCAGCTCACCTCTACAGGGGAATCAGCCCCAGCATTTT
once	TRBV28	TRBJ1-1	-	CASSLLRTTGEAFF	TGTGCCAGCAGTTTATTAAGGACAACTGGCGAAGCTTTCTTT
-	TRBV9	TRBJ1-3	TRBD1	CASSVSGGTVGNTIYF	TGTGCCAGCAGCGTCTCGGGCGGGACAGTTGGAAACACCATATATTTT
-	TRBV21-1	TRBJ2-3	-	CASTRLPKSVTDTQYF	TGTGCCAGCACCCGGCTCCCCAAAAGCGTCACAGATACGCAGTATTTT
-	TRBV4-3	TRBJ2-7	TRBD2	CASSQGIKWREQGRYEQYF	TGCGCCAGCAGCCAGGGGATAAAATGGCGGGAGCAGGGACGTTACGAGCAGTACTTC
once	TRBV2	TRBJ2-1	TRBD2	CASSEPRGKAGQTYNEQFF	TGTGCCAGCAGCGAACCCCGAGGTAAAGCGGGGCAGACCTACAATGAGCAGTTCTTC
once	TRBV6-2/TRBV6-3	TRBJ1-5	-	CASSRQLGYQPQHF	TGTGCCAGCAGTCGGCAACTCGGGTATCAGCCCCAGCATTTT
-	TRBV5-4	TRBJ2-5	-	CASSLGSQETQYF	TGTGCCAGCAGCTTGGGTTCACAAGAGACCCAGTACTTC
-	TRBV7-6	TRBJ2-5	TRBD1	CASSLYLLEGAQTQYF	TGTGCCAGCAGCTTATACCTTTTAGAGGGGGCACAGACCCAGTACTTC
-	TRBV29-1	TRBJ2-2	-	CSVDKWAAGTTGELFF	TGCAGCGTTGATAAGTGGGCGGCAGGAACCACCGGGGAGCTGTTTTTT
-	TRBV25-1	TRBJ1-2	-	CASSDRGYGYTF	TGTGCCAGCAGTGACCGCGGCTATGGCTACACCTTC
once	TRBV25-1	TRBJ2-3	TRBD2	CASSLSGRAADTQYF	TGTGCCAGCAGTCTAAGCGGGAGGGCCGCAGATACGCAGTATTTT
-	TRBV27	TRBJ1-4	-	CASSFSGVREKLFF	TGTGCCAGCAGTTTTTCCGGGGTCCGCGAAAAACTGTTTTTT
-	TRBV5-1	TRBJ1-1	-	CASSLAAGRNTEAFF	TGCGCCAGCAGCTTGGCCGCAGGGCGGAACACTGAAGCTTTCTTT
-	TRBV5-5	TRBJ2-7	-	CASSLVGYEQYF	TGTGCCAGCAGCTTGGTTGGGTACGAGCAGTACTTC
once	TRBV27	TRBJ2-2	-	CASSFRAGELFF	TGTGCCAGCAGTTTCCGCGCCGGGGAGCTGTTTTTT
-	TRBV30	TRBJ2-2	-	CAWRGRGQNTGELFF	TGTGCCTGGAGAGGCCGGGGACAGAACACCGGGGAGCTGTTTTTT
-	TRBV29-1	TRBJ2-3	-	CSVEAQYTDTQYF	TGCAGCGTTGAAGCGCAGTACACAGATACGCAGTATTTT
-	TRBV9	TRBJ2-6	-	CASSVGVSGANVLTF	TGTGCCAGCAGCGTAGGGGTCTCTGGGGCCAACGTCCTGACTTTC
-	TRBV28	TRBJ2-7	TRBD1	CASSNRDRGPYEQYF	TGTGCCAGCAGTAACCGGGACAGGGGGCCCTACGAGCAGTACTTC
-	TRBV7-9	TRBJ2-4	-	CASSPPAGAKNIQYF	TGTGCCAGCAGCCCCCCCGCAGGGGCCAAAAACATTCAGTACTTC
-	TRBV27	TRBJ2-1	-	CASSPVAEVNRASPSPGNEQFF	TGTGCCAGCAGCCCGGTGGCTGAGGTAAACAGGGCGTCCCCTTCCCCGGGCAATGAGCAGTTCTTC
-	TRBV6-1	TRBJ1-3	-	CASSDPTGASGNTIYF	TGTGCCAGCAGTGATCCGACAGGAGCCTCTGGAAACACCATATATTTT
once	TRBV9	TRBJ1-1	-	CASSVDLGVAEAFF	TGTGCCAGCAGCGTAGATTTGGGGGTCGCTGAAGCTTTCTTT
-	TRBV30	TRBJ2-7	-	CAWREGYEQYF	TGTGCCTGGAGAGAGGGGTACGAGCAGTACTTC
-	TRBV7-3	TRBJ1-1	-	CASSPQGNTEAFF	TGTGCCAGCAGCCCGCAGGGTAACACTGAAGCTTTCTTT
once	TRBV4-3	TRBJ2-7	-	CASSQDRRVENEQYF	TGCGCCAGCAGCCAAGACAGGAGAGTTGAGAACGAGCAGTACTTC
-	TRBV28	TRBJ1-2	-	CASSLGPGTGPERNTF	TGTGCCAGCAGTTTAGGCCCCGGGACGGGCCCTGAGAGGAACACCTTC
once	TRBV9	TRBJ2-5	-	CASSVEGIFGETQYF	TGTGCCAGCAGCGTCGAGGGGATTTTCGGGGAGACCCAGTACTTC
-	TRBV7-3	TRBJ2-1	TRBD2	CASSYSTSGSMDNEQFF	TGTGCCAGCAGCTACTCTACTAGCGGGAGTATGGACAATGAGCAGTTCTTC
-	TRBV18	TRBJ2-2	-	CASSPDYTGELFF	TGTGCCAGCTCACCGGACTACACCGGGGAGCTGTTTTTT
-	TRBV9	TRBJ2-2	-	CASSELRGAGTGELFF	TGTGCCAGCAGCGAATTGAGGGGCGCAGGCACCGGGGAGCTGTTTTTT
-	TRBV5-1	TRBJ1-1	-	CASSSLTGMNTEAFF	TGCGCCAGCAGCTCCCTGACAGGAATGAACACTGAAGCTTTCTTT
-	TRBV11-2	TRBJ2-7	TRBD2	CASRLLAGRYEQYF	TGTGCCAGCAGGTTGCTAGCGGGAAGATACGAGCAGTACTTC
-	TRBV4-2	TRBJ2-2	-	CASSQDGGGGLATGELFF	TGTGCCAGCAGCCAAGACGGAGGGGGCGGGCTAGCGACCGGGGAGCTGTTTTTT
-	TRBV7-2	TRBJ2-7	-	CASSFSGGTYEQYF	TGTGCCAGCAGCTTTAGTGGCGGAACTTACGAGCAGTACTTC
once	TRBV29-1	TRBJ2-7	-	CSVDKGKGSYEQYF	TGCAGCGTTGATAAGGGGAAGGGTTCCTACGAGCAGTACTTC
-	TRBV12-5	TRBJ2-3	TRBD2	CAINSGSLTDTQYF	TGTGCTATTAATAGCGGGAGTCTCACAGATACGCAGTATTTT
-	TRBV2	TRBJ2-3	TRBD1	CASMTGGPDTQYF	TGTGCCAGCATGACAGGGGGCCCAGATACGCAGTATTTT
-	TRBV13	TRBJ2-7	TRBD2	CASSFSGSSYEQYF	TGTGCCAGCAGCTTTAGCGGGAGTTCCTACGAGCAGTACTTC
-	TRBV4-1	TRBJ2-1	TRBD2	CASSHPLGRGLYNEQFF	TGCGCCAGCAGCCACCCCCTGGGGCGGGGACTATACAATGAGCAGTTCTTC
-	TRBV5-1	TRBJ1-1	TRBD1	CASSVRAGGMNTEAFF	TGCGCCAGCAGCGTTAGGGCAGGGGGCATGAACACTGAAGCTTTCTTT
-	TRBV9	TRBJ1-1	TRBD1	CASSPRQGSLNTEAFF	TGTGCCAGCAGCCCCCGACAGGGCTCCCTTAACACTGAAGCTTTCTTT